This TCR beta chain was found in a study of PD-1 blockade in classical Hodgkin lymphoma. Study-wide points: Baseline TCR diversity was reportedly lower in newly diagnosed patients than in healthy donors. It was reported as lower still in relapsed/refractory patients. Sources of repertoire differences remain undefined, possibly disease activity or prior therapy.

Notes on this clone: The target antigen is unknown.

Repertoires were generated with immunoSEQ multiplex PCR, while TCRdb's copy carries only in-frame clones and drops some. The sample holds 20,000 to 25,000 clones, roughly nine tenths seen once. The sample's time point: newly diagnosed, previously untreated cHL patient sample. CD4+ T cells were purified from thawed PBMCs by negative selection. Peripheral samples used as comparators were newly diagnosed, untreated classical Hodgkin lymphoma PBMCs. This CDR3 is built from 16 residues. Germline V gene data show CDR1 as SEHNR and CDR2 as FQNEAQ (reference sequence). The junction had 14 bases not matched to a gene; V was cut back by 5 bases and J by 7 bases.

The material sequenced was CD4+ T cells from blood. V is TRBV7-9 and J is TRBJ2-3, with 8 bases aligning to TRBD2. This clonotype originated in a human donor with classical Hodgkin lymphoma. The CDR3 DNA is TGTGCCAGCAGCCCAGCTTGGCGGGGGGTACAATATACGCAGTATTTT. The encoded protein is CASSPAWRGVQYTQYF. The full variable domain, with the rest looked up from reference TRBV7-9 and TRBJ2-3, is DTGVSQNPRHKITKRGQNVTFRCDPISEHNRLYWYRQTLGQGPEFLTYFQNEAQLEKSRLLSDRFSAERPKGSFSTLEIQRTEQGDSAMYLCASSPAWRGVQYTQYFGPGTRLTVL.